Listed here are 29 T cell receptor beta chains from one sample, sequenced in a study of cytomegalovirus exposure and HLA in healthy donors. Sequenced by immunoSEQ multiplex PCR; TCRdb stores in-frame clones only, minus some. Here the sample spans 170,000 or so clones, approximately 84% being singletons. The specimen was PBMCs. The receptors here all came from a woman younger than 30 in good health and CMV-seropositive.

The gene calls are TRBV6-5 and TRBJ1-5; 7 nucleotides line up with TRBD1. The CDR3 contains 16 residues. V was clipped by 4 bases and J by 0 bases; unmatched bases: 6. Germline V gives CDR1 MNHEY, CDR2 SVGAGI. As DNA, the CDR3 is TGTGCCAGCAGTTCCGACAGGGTGGTTAGCAATCAGCCCCAGCATTTT. This sequence encodes CASSSDRVVSNQPQHF.

This chain uses TRBV5-3 with TRBJ2-3; TRBD2 might be the D (7 bases). TRBV5-3 is filed as an ORF, its function uncertain. Trimming shortened V by 5 bases and J by 0 bases, and 16 bases separated the two germline ends. CDR3 size: 16 residues. In DNA form, the CDR3 reads TGTGCCAGAAGACTACGGGGGGCCCATAGCACAGATACGCAGTATTTT. It specifies CARRLRGAHSTDTQYF.

The genes are TRBV7-8 and TRBJ1-3; possibly TRBD1 for D (5 bases). Germline V CDR1 and CDR2: SGHVS, FQNEAQ. Trimming took 7 bases from V and 0 from J, leaving 22 bases between them. The CDR3 extends over 18 amino acids. This CDR3 reads CASTSLGLDTRSGNTIYF. CDR3 DNA sequence: TGTGCCAGCACCTCCTTGGGGTTGGACACTCGCTCTGGAAACACCATATATTTT.

CDR3 bases: TGTGCCAGCAGTATAGCAACTAATGAAAAACTGTTTTTT. Its translation is CASSIATNEKLFF. V is TRBV7-9 and J is TRBJ1-4; D is unclear. Trimming pared 6 bases from V and 0 bases from J, leaving 5 bases between. This CDR3 comprises 13 residues. CDR1 is SEHNR and CDR2 is FQNEAQ in the germline V gene (reference sequence).

This clone was seen a single time. The gene calls are TRBV29-1 and TRBJ2-5, with 8 bases fitting TRBD2. Germline assignment: CDR1 SQVTM and CDR2 ANQGSEA. Trimming removed 7 bases from V and 5 bases from J; junction bases left unmatched: 6. The CDR3 spans 12 residues. The CDR3 region is CSARGGTETQYF. DNA of the CDR3: TGCAGCGCTCGGGGGGGCACGGAGACCCAGTACTTC. The whole variable domain, filled in from reference TRBV29-1 and TRBJ2-5, reads SAVISQKPSRDICQRGTSLTIQCQVDSQVTMMFWYRQQPGQSLTLIATANQGSEATYESGFVIDKFPISRPNLTFSTLTVSNMSPEDSSIYLCSARGGTETQYFGPGTRLLVL.

This chain joins TRBV27 and TRBJ1-2; 10 bases fit TRBD1. The ends lost 8 bases at V and 3 bases at J; junction bases unmatched: 12. Germline-derived CDR1 and CDR2 are MNHEY and SMNVEV (reference sequence). The CDR3 length is 16 residues. Written as DNA, the CDR3 is TGTGCCAGCCGGAGCGTGGTGGGGACAGGGGACTATGGCTACACCTTC. Protein: CASRSVVGTGDYGYTF.

V gene TRBV9 combines with J gene TRBJ1-1; D gene unclear. The germline gives CDR1 SGDLS, CDR2 YYNGEE. This CDR3 contains 13 residues. Trimming took off 0 bases at V and 8 bases at J, with 11 bases between the two ends. The CDR3 sequence: CASSVGSTEEAFF. CDR3 nucleotides: TGTGCCAGCAGCGTAGGTAGCACGGAAGAAGCTTTCTTT.

This rearrangement joins TRBV10-3 to TRBJ2-3; the D gene is possibly TRBD1 (6 bases). The CDR3 runs 12 residues. In germline, CDR1 is ENHRY, CDR2 SYGVKD. V dropped 11 bases and J dropped 2 bases, with 11 bases sitting between them. DNA for the CDR3: TGTGCCGCGACAGGCACCACAGATACGCAGTATTTT. Translation: CAATGTTDTQYF.

The chain carries TRBV6-1 and TRBJ2-7; 12 nucleotides align to TRBD2. J gave up 4 bases and V 2 bases, and 9 bases lay outside the gene matches. CDR1 and CDR2 (germline): MNHNS, SASEGT. This CDR3 is 17 amino acids long. The chain's CDR3 is CASSETPLAGGIYEQYF. The CDR3 bases are TGTGCCAGCAGTGAAACCCCCCTAGCGGGGGGGATATACGAGCAGTACTTC.

The chain carries TRBV6-1 and TRBJ2-1; 7 nucleotides line up with TRBD2. Germline trimming cut 2 bases from V and 9 bases from J; bases unmatched to any gene: 10. CDR3 length equals 15 residues. Germline V gene lookup returns CDR1 MNHNS and CDR2 SASEGT. CDR3 in DNA: TGTGCCAGCAGTGAACTGGCGGGGGACCAACTTGAGCAGTTCTTC. Protein: CASSELAGDQLEQFF.

The V call is TRBV6-5, the J call TRBJ2-7, with D possibly TRBD1 on 5 matching bases. The V gene lost 6 bases and the J gene lost 6 bases, with 21 bases spanning the gap. The CDR3 spans 15 residues. The germline gives CDR1 MNHEY, CDR2 SVGAGI. As DNA, the CDR3 is TGTGCCAGCAGCCCGACAGTTTCGTTGACCCGCGAGCAGTACTTC. It codes for CASSPTVSLTREQYF.

This clone was seen a single time. This chain uses TRBV7-3 with TRBJ2-3, with a weak D call TRBD2 (6 bases). The CDR3 is made up of 16 amino acids. Germline CDR1 is SGHTA and CDR2 is FQGTGA. V lost 2 bases to trimming and J lost 6 bases, with 18 bases between them. This CDR3 reads CASSLGRTTARDTQYF. The CDR3 coding sequence is TGTGCCAGCAGCTTAGGCCGGACTACCGCCCGTGATACGCAGTATTTT.

The chain couples TRBV7-9 to TRBJ1-3; D not certain. Trimming pared 10 bases from V and 2 bases from J, leaving 15 bases between. Looked up from germline, CDR1 is SEHNR and CDR2 is FQNEAQ (reference sequence). This CDR3 spans 14 amino acids. The CDR3 DNA reads as TGTGCCACCGGAGTTGAGGCGGCTGGAAACACCATATATTTT. This sequence encodes CATGVEAAGNTIYF.

The chain has TRBV6-1 and TRBJ2-7; D is undetermined. With 2 bases removed from V and 3 bases from J, the gap between germline ends came to 5 bases. This CDR3 has 12 residues. The V gene's germline CDR1 is MNHNS and CDR2 SASEGT. CDR3 protein: CASSESRYEQYF. The CDR3 region has the DNA TGTGCCAGCAGTGAAAGCCGCTACGAGCAGTACTTC.

The gene calls are TRBV4-1 and TRBJ2-7; the D gene is possibly TRBD1 (8 bases). V was trimmed by 0 bases and J by 3 bases, leaving 15 bases between them. This CDR3 comprises 16 residues. Germline CDR1 is MGHRA and CDR2 is YSYEKL. CDR3 coding DNA: TGCGCCAGCAGCCAAGATACAGGGGGGGCCTACTACGAGCAGTACTTC. The encoded protein is CASSQDTGGAYYEQYF.

The V call is TRBV7-9, the J call TRBJ2-1; 7 nucleotides agree with TRBD1. This CDR3 is built from 17 residues. J gave up 9 bases and V 5 bases, and 19 bases lay outside the gene matches. CDR1 and CDR2 (germline): SEHNR, FQNEAQ (reference sequence). The CDR3 nucleotides read TGTGCCAGCAGCACTCCGTTAAACAGGGAAAGACAGGGTGAGCAGTTCTTC. This encodes CASSTPLNRERQGEQFF. Together with reference TRBV7-9 and TRBJ2-1, the CDR3 gives the full variable domain: DTGVSQNPRHKITKRGQNVTFRCDPISEHNRLYWYRQTLGQGPEFLTYFQNEAQLEKSRLLSDRFSAERPKGSFSTLEIQRTEQGDSAMYLCASSTPLNRERQGEQFFGPGTRLTVL.

This clone has only a few counts. The chain uses TRBV4-1 and TRBJ1-2, with 7 positions matching TRBD1. Germline values: CDR1 MGHRA, CDR2 YSYEKL. The CDR3 extends over 15 amino acids. With 3 bases clipped from V and 5 bases from J, the junction kept 9 bases outside the gene matches. The CDR3 DNA reads as TGCGCCAGCAGCCAGCCCGCACCGGACAGGTATGGCTACACCTTC. This sequence encodes CASSQPAPDRYGYTF.

The chain couples TRBV4-3 to TRBJ2-5; 7 positions match TRBD2. The CDR3 consists of 16 residues. Germline lookup yields CDR1 LGHNA and CDR2 YSLEER. V lost 1 base, J lost 5 bases, and 10 bases stayed unmatched. The CDR3 DNA sequence: TGCGCCAGCAGCCAAGGAACCGGGACTAAGAGGGAGACCCAGTACTTC. Translated: CASSQGTGTKRETQYF.

This clone was counted only a few times. The CDR3 here is CASSSGQGMTPLHF. In nucleotides, the CDR3 is TGTGCCAGCAGCTCCGGACAGGGTATGACACCCCTCCACTTT. This chain links TRBV5-4 with TRBJ1-6; TRBD1 aligns across 8 bases. From germline, CDR1 is SGHNT and CDR2 YYREEE (reference sequence). The J segment lost 11 bases and the V segment lost 3 bases, leaving 7 bases of the junction unmatched. CDR3 length equals 14 residues.

The V and J genes are TRBV7-3 and TRBJ2-5, with D unclear. The V gene lost 4 bases and the J gene lost 2 bases, with 8 bases spanning the gap. Germline V gene sequence: CDR1 SGHTA, CDR2 FQGTGA. CDR3 length: 13 amino acids. The CDR3 DNA sequence: TGTGCCAGCAGCTCCCTAGTTCAAGAGACCCAGTACTTC. This gives the protein CASSSLVQETQYF.

V gene TRBV4-2 combines with J gene TRBJ2-7; no clear D. The CDR3 runs to 12 residues. From germline, CDR1 is LGHNA and CDR2 YNFKEQ. With 2 bases removed from V and 4 bases from J, the gap between germline ends came to 6 bases. The CDR3 DNA reads TGTGCCAGCAGCCAACCCCCGTACGAGCAGTACTTC. Encoded protein: CASSQPPYEQYF.

This clone was seen only once. The chain combines TRBV5-8 with TRBJ2-5; 14 bases are shared with TRBD2. CDR1 is SGHTS and CDR2 is YDEGEE in the germline V gene. With 2 bases clipped from V and 7 bases from J, the junction kept 16 bases outside the gene matches. The CDR3 contains 19 residues. The CDR3 spells CASSFPAGTSGGLIGTQYF. Here the CDR3 DNA reads TGTGCCAGCAGCTTCCCAGCCGGGACTAGCGGGGGCCTCATAGGGACCCAGTACTTC.

The V and J genes are TRBV7-9 and TRBJ2-3; 8 positions agree with TRBD2. The V and J ends lost 8 bases and 2 bases, in that order; junction bases with no gene match: 15. Germline-derived CDR1 and CDR2 are SEHNR and FQNEAQ (reference sequence). The CDR3 spans 17 residues. The CDR3 loop reads CASFTSGNGKYTDTQYF. The CDR3 nucleotides are TGTGCCAGCTTTACTAGCGGAAACGGAAAATACACAGATACGCAGTATTTT.

The chain is built from TRBV6-6 and TRBJ2-7; 8 positions match TRBD2. This CDR3 has 13 residues. Trimming cost V 6 bases and J 4 bases; bases outside gene matches: 5. The germline V gene has CDR1 MNHNY and CDR2 SVGAGI (reference sequence). The CDR3 DNA reads TGTGCCAGCAGGACGACTAGCGCTTACGAGCAGTACTTC. This codes for CASRTTSAYEQYF.

The chain has TRBV6-6 and TRBJ2-3, with 7 positions matching TRBD1. The trim removed 6 bases at V and 3 bases at J, leaving 3 bases unmatched. The germline V gene encodes CDR1 MNHNY and CDR2 SVGAGI (reference sequence). The CDR3 length is 13 residues. CDR3 coding DNA: TGTGCCAGCAGCTGGGACAGTACAGATACGCAGTATTTT. Protein: CASSWDSTDTQYF.

The chain has TRBV19 and TRBJ2-1; unclear D gene. Per germline, CDR1 LNHDA and CDR2 SQIVND (reference sequence). Trimming pared 6 bases from V and 5 bases from J, leaving 5 bases between. The CDR3 runs 11 residues. CDR3 DNA: TGTGCCAGTAGGGAGAACAATGAGCAGTTCTTC. Its protein product is CASRENNEQFF.

The rearrangement joins TRBV5-5 to TRBJ1-5, with unresolved D. The CDR3 length is 14 residues. Between the trimmed V and J ends, which lost 4 bases and 2 bases, there was a span of 10 bases. Germline V lookup: CDR1 SGHKS, CDR2 YYEKEE (reference sequence). The DNA for the CDR3 is TGTGCCAGCAGCGCCAGCCGGGGCAATCAGCCCCAGCATTTT. This sequence encodes CASSASRGNQPQHF.

The V gene is TRBV5-4, the J gene TRBJ1-1; 8 bases agree with TRBD1. This CDR3 has 15 amino acids. Germline values: CDR1 SGHNT, CDR2 YYREEE (reference sequence). V trimming: 4 bases; J trimming: 5 bases; junction bases outside the gene matches: 10. The CDR3 DNA sequence: TGTGCCAGCAGCCCAAACCAGGGGGCGCTTACTGAAGCTTTCTTT. Translated, it gives CASSPNQGALTEAFF.

The V gene is TRBV5-6, the J gene TRBJ2-7; 7 positions match TRBD1. The CDR3 runs 14 residues. CDR1 and CDR2 (germline): SGHDT, YYEEEE. V gave up 2 bases and J gave up 2 bases; unmatched junction bases: 4. Here the CDR3 reads CASSFGQATYEQYF. DNA of the CDR3: TGTGCCAGCAGCTTCGGACAGGCCACCTACGAGCAGTACTTC.